This entry lists 16 T cell receptor beta chains sequenced from one sample in a study of human T cells and chemical hapten exposure (dated by TCRdb to the early 2020s). Libraries were built with RACE. TCRdb lists the instrument as NextSeq 500. Using fastp trimming at Q25 and MiXCR clonotype assembly, TCRdb reanalyzed the public sequencing data and kept in-frame beta chains. Records with the same CDR3 protein are collapsed into one entry carrying the most frequent genes and DNA. This sample gives roughly 380,000 distinct CDR3 sequences in total; 5.1% of them show up just once. The ten most abundant clones make up just over 2.5% of the sample. The sample's time point label is to be understood as: pre-sensitization, week 0. The sample's treatment or condition label is to be understood as: therapeutic diphenylcyclopropenone sensitization with weekly scalp DPC. The sample was whole blood, taken in connection with sensitization to the hapten diphenylcyclopropenone (DPC). The source of these receptors is a woman between 50 and 59 years old with alopecia areata. Some clones in this sample may be carry-over from other donors' samples.

For this clonotype: With a much larger clone just one base away, this may be a read error. The V call is TRBV25-1, the J call TRBJ2-1; possible D gene TRBD1, 6 bases. Trimming left V 4 bases short and J 4 bases short, with 14 bases between. CDR1 is MGHDK, CDR2 SYGVNS, per germline. This CDR3 comprises 15 residues. CDR3 residues: CASSATGEPYNEQFF. In nucleotides, the CDR3 is TGTGCCAGCAGTGCGACAGGAGAACCTTACAATGAGCAGTTCTTC.

This clonotype showed up many times. This chain uses TRBV29-1 with TRBJ2-3, with TRBD1 as a possible D gene (6 bases). The CDR3 covers 14 residues. Trimming shortened V by 3 bases and J by 0 bases, and 10 bases separated the two germline ends. In germline, CDR1 is SQVTM, CDR2 ANQGSEA. The CDR3 coding sequence is TGCAGCGTTGACTACAGGGAGAGCACAGATACGCAGTATTTT. Translation gives CSVDYRESTDTQYF.

This clonotype was counted at least ten times. The J gene is TRBJ2-1, the V gene TRBV7-6; no clear D gene. CDR1 and CDR2 from the germline V gene are SGHVS and FNYEAQ. V lost 1 base to trimming and J lost 2 bases, with 15 bases between them. This CDR3 spans 17 amino acids. CDR3 coding DNA: TGTGCCAGCAGCTTAGTTCCTCCCAGATCCGCCTACAATGAGCAGTTCTTC. It yields the protein CASSLVPPRSAYNEQFF.

This clonotype was counted a few times. This chain joins TRBV27 and TRBJ2-7, with D perhaps being TRBD1 or TRBD2 (5 bases each). Germline assignment: CDR1 MNHEY and CDR2 SMNVEV (reference sequence). V lost 5 bases and J 3 bases, leaving 11 bases between the germline ends. The CDR3 contains 13 residues. In nucleotides, the CDR3 is TGTGCCAGCAGTGGCAGGGACCGCTACGAGCAGTACTTC. Translating it yields CASSGRDRYEQYF.

This chain uses TRBV29-1 with TRBJ1-6; tentatively, D is TRBD1 (5 bases). The germline gives CDR1 SQVTM, CDR2 ANQGSEA. This CDR3 has 17 amino acids. The germline V and J ends were trimmed by 0 bases and 5 bases, with 17 bases remaining between them. In DNA form, the CDR3 reads TGCAGCGTTGAAGATCGAGGCAGACAGAGCGATAATTCACCCCTCCACTTT. It codes for CSVEDRGRQSDNSPLHF.

This clonotype was seen only a few times. The rearrangement uses TRBV15 and TRBJ2-5, with 9 bases lining up with TRBD2. In germline, CDR1 is LNHNV, CDR2 YYDKDF (reference sequence). There are 16 residues in the CDR3. Trimming at V came to 0 bases and at J to 1 base, leaving 3 bases not matched to a gene. The CDR3, as DNA: TGTGCCACCAGCAGAGAACTAGCGGGCTTCCAAGAGACCCAGTACTTC. Its protein product is CATSRELAGFQETQYF. The full variable domain, its missing parts supplied by reference TRBV15 and TRBJ2-5, is DAMVIQNPRYQVTQFGKPVTLSCSQTLNHNVMYWYQQKSSQAPKLLFHYYDKDFNNEADTPDNFQSRRPNTSFCFLDIRSPGLGDTAMYLCATSRELAGFQETQYFGPGTRLLVL.

This clonotype has a count of ten or more. The rearrangement joins TRBV30 to TRBJ2-3; D call uncertain. V was pared by 3 bases and J by 1 base, with 5 bases between. Germline values: CDR1 GTSNPN, CDR2 SVGIG (reference sequence). CDR3 length equals 12 residues. In DNA, the CDR3 is TGTGCCTGGAGAAAGGGCACAGATACGCAGTATTTT. Translated, it gives CAWRKGTDTQYF. Variable domain in full (rest from reference TRBV30 and TRBJ2-3): SQTIHQWPATLVQPVGSPLSLECTVEGTSNPNLYWYRQAAGRGLQLLFYSVGIGQISSEVPQNLSASRPQDRQFILSSKKLLLSDSGFYLCAWRKGTDTQYFGPGTRLTVL.

The CDR3 DNA sequence: TGCGCCAGCAGCTCCGTGGTCGGGGGAAATTCACCCCTCCACTTT. It codes for CASSSVVGGNSPLHF. V is TRBV4-3 and J is TRBJ1-6; weak D call: TRBD1 (5 bases). CDR1 is LGHNA, CDR2 YSLEER, per germline. V was trimmed by 5 bases and J by 7 bases, leaving 15 bases between them. CDR3 length: 15 amino acids.

This clonotype was found a few times. This rearrangement joins TRBV6-5 to TRBJ2-1; TRBD2 is a possible D gene (7 bases). The germline V and J ends were trimmed by 6 bases and 7 bases, with 22 bases remaining between them. Germline CDR1 MNHEY, CDR2 SVGAGI. This CDR3 has 16 residues. This CDR3 is CASSPPGGGSPNEQFF. DNA for the CDR3: TGTGCCAGCAGCCCCCCCGGGGGCGGGAGCCCGAATGAGCAGTTCTTC.

The V gene is TRBV7-2, the J gene TRBJ2-5; a weak D match, TRBD2 (6 bases). This CDR3 is built from 15 residues. Germline lookup yields CDR1 SGHTA and CDR2 FQGNSA. V was cut by 5 bases and J by 7 bases, with 20 bases left in between. Here the CDR3 DNA reads TGTGCCAGCAGCGCTCCGGGACTCGCGCATTTGACCCAGTACTTC. Its protein is CASSAPGLAHLTQYF.

The chain recombines TRBV6-5 with TRBJ2-3, with TRBD2 matching over 12 bases. The V gene's germline CDR1 is MNHEY and CDR2 SVGAGI. CDR3 length equals 16 residues. J lost 8 bases, V lost 5 bases, and 11 bases had no gene match. In DNA form, the CDR3 reads TGTGCCAGCAGTCCGACTAGCGGGAGAGGATACCGTACGCAGTATTTT. As protein: CASSPTSGRGYRTQYF.

The sample holds many counts of this clonotype. The chain recombines TRBV29-1 with TRBJ2-6; no clear D. Germline V gene data show CDR1 as SQVTM and CDR2 as ANQGSEA. The CDR3 has 12 amino acids. The V gene lost 6 bases and the J gene lost 2 bases, with 5 bases spanning the gap. CDR3 protein: CSVGTGANVLTF. CDR3 nucleotides: TGCAGCGTGGGGACTGGGGCCAACGTCCTGACTTTC.

This clonotype came up a few times. The chain combines TRBV12-5 with TRBJ2-1, with TRBD1 matching over 7 bases. Germline CDR1 LGHNT, CDR2 FRNRAP. CDR3 size: 18 residues. J gave up 4 bases and V 0 bases, and 12 bases lay outside the gene matches. The CDR3 DNA sequence: TGTGCTAGTGGTTTGGTACCCGACGGGACAGCACCTTACAATGAGCAGTTCTTC. Translation: CASGLVPDGTAPYNEQFF.

This clonotype was picked up many times. The V gene is TRBV18, the J gene TRBJ1-1, with 7 bases fitting TRBD1. Trimming at V came to 1 base and at J to 8 bases, leaving 10 bases not matched to a gene. CDR1 and CDR2 from the germline V gene are KGHSH and LQKENI. This CDR3 has 15 residues. The CDR3 here is CASSPLIGQDIEAFF. The CDR3, as DNA: TGTGCCAGCTCACCACTTATCGGACAGGATATCGAAGCTTTCTTT.

At least ten counts were recorded for this clonotype. CDR3 DNA sequence: TGTGCCAGCAGCAGGGGGGGGGAGAACACTGAAGCTTTCTTT. Translated: CASSRGGENTEAFF. The J gene is TRBJ1-1, the V gene TRBV6-6; 7 bases fit TRBD1. The length of the CDR3 is 14 residues. Per the germline V gene, CDR1 is MNHNY and CDR2 is SVGAGI (reference sequence). The V segment lost 6 bases and the J segment 1 base; nucleotides outside the gene matches: 5.

The J gene is TRBJ1-5, the V gene TRBV4-1; the D is unclear. The length of the CDR3 is 14 residues. Looked up from germline, CDR1 is MGHRA and CDR2 is YSYEKL. Trimming took 1 base from V and 5 from J, leaving 9 bases between them. The CDR3 DNA is TGCGCCAGCAGCCAAGGTGAGGTCGATCAGCCCCAGCATTTT. Its translation: CASSQGEVDQPQHF.